One sample yielded the 5 T cell receptor beta chains listed below, sequenced in a study of beta chain features in type 1 diabetes. Study conclusions and caveats: All four CD4+ subsets of Type 1 diabetes patients contained TCRB CDR3s that were moderately but significantly shorter.

No antigen has been identified for these receptors. The authors reverse transcribed all of the isolated RNA, so sequencing captured expressed TCRB transcripts. Sequencing used immunoSEQ multiplex PCR; TCRdb keeps in-frame clones, though not all of them. The sample includes around 280,000 clones, about 15% of them seen just once. Sequencing was performed on naive CD4+ T cells from blood. All receptors come from a man between 18 and 35 years old with type 1 diabetes.

CDR3 DNA sequence: TGTGCCAGCTCACCAGGACAGGGGGGAGTGTACGAGCAGTACTTC. Its protein product is CASSPGQGGVYEQYF. This chain connects TRBV18 to TRBJ2-7; TRBD1 matches 10 bases. This CDR3 has 15 residues. The germline V gene encodes CDR1 KGHSH and CDR2 LQKENI. J lost 4 bases, V lost 2 bases, and 5 bases had no gene match.

This clone was detected only a few times. The same CDR3 is also encoded by other DNA sequences in this sample. The rearrangement links TRBV5-1 to TRBJ2-7, with TRBD1 matching 7 bases. The CDR3 length is 12 residues. J gave up 4 bases and V 4 bases, and 2 bases lay outside the gene matches. Germline CDR1 SGHRS, CDR2 YFSETQ. The chain's CDR3 is CASSATGYEQYF. CDR3 DNA: TGCGCCAGCAGCGCGACAGGGTACGAGCAGTACTTC.

This clone came up a few times. The chain joins TRBV10-3 to TRBJ1-1; possible D gene TRBD1, 5 bases. The CDR3 consists of 12 residues. CDR1 ENHRY and CDR2 SYGVKD come from the germline V gene. V lost 2 bases to trimming and J lost 10 bases, with 11 bases between them. The CDR3 coding sequence is TGTGCCATCAGTGAGCGTGCCCAGGGAGCTTTCTTT. Protein: CAISERAQGAFF.

This clone was seen only a few times. The gene calls are TRBV12-2 and TRBJ1-2; the D segment call TRBD1 is taken from the table without a DNA check. TRBV12-2 is deemed a pseudogene. CDR3 length: 13 residues. CDR3 residues: CASRLKGADGYTF. The CDR3 DNA is TGTGCAAGTCGCTTAAAGGGGGCCGATGGCTACACCTTC.

In this sample, this clone turned up a few times. This chain links TRBV6-5 with TRBJ2-5; TRBD1 matches 8 bases. Trimming removed 0 bases from V and 1 base from J; junction bases left unmatched: 4. The CDR3 runs 16 residues. Per germline, CDR1 MNHEY and CDR2 SVGAGI. The chain's CDR3 is CASSYSGTGGQETQYF. The CDR3 nucleotides are TGTGCCAGCAGTTACTCGGGGACAGGTGGCCAAGAGACCCAGTACTTC.